This TCR beta chain was recovered during a study of tumor and adjacent non-tumor tissue in lung cancer. Study as a whole: There were 11 to 13 adenocarcinoma, a couple of squamous cell carcinoma and 1 small cell lung cancer cases. Notes on the study in general: Significantly higher TCR diversity was found in tumor than normal lung. Tumor repertoires had a smaller top 100 clone share than normal lung. Higher tumor TCR diversity was associated with shorter survival.

Three rounds of nested PCR, following a modified ARM-PCR protocol, produced the TCRbeta library. TCRdb used MiXCR to reprocess the multiplex PCR reads, holding one entry per CDR3 protein. The data show 90,000 to 100,000 distinct CDR3 sequences, roughly 80% seen once. This clonotype was detected only once. The antigen is unknown. This is likely a read error, given that the CDR3 carries no conserved phenylalanine or tryptophan at its end. No DNA is shown, since the ends of the CDR3 on it are uncertain; the CDR3 is the one TCRdb lists. The CDR3 sequence runs 14 residues, both termini included. Germline-derived CDR1 and CDR2 are SGHAT and FQNNGV. RNA was extracted from bulk tissue without any cell sorting. More than 3 cm separated this lung sample from the edge of the tumor.

The V gene is TRBV11-2, the J gene TRBJ1-2. The source of this sequence is a man between 60 and 70 years old with small cell lung cancer. The sample taken for sequencing was distant non-tumor lung tissue. The chain's CDR3 is CANSLESGHYGYTV.